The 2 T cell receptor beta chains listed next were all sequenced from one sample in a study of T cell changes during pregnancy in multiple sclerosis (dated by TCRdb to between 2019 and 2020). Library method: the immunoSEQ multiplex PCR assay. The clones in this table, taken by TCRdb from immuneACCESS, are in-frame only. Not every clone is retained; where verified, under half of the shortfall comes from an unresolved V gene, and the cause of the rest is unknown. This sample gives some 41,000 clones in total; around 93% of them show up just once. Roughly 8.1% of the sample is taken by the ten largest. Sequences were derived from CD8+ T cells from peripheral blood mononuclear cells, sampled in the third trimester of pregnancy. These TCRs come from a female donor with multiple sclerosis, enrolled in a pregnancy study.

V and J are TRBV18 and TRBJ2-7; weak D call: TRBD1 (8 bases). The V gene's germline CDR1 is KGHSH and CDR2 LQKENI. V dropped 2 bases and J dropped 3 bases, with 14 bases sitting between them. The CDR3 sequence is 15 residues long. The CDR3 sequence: CASSPSGTGGYEQYF. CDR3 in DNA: TGTGCCAGCTCACCAAGCGGGACAGGTGGCTACGAGCAGTACTTC.

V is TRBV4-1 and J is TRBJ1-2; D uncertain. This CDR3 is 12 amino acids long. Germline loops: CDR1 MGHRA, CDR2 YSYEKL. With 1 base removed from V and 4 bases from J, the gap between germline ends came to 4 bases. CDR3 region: CASSQGAYGYTF. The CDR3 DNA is TGCGCCAGCAGCCAAGGGGCCTATGGCTACACCTTC.